These T cell receptor beta chains were read from a single sample in a study of blood T cell repertoires in COVID-19. Measured with immunoSEQ multiplex PCR; TCRdb has only the in-frame clones, and not every one. Here the sample spans approximately 70,000 clones, more than 90% being singletons. The sample comprised peripheral blood. Receptors were obtained from a human donor with active COVID-19. The donor label of this sample is uncertain. The CDR3 runs from the conserved cysteine through the conserved F or W. Fields, in order: V gene, D gene, clone size, J gene, CDR3 DNA, CDR3 protein. D genes are given only for firm matches. For some rows the clone size is stated as once, few or many, or as a class when expanded; others skip it.

>TRBV7-2|TRBD2|NA|TRBJ2-5
TGTGCCAGCAGCAGGACTAGCGGGGCCCAAGAGACCCAGTACTTC
CASSRTSGAQETQYF
>TRBV5-4|NA|few|TRBJ2-1
TGTGCCAGCCGCTCCACGGGAGATTACAATGAGCAGTTCTTC
CASRSTGDYNEQFF
>TRBV4-3|TRBD1|NA|TRBJ1-6
TGCGCCAGCAGCCGGACAGGGGTCAATTCACCCCTCCACTTT
CASSRTGVNSPLHF
>TRBV19|TRBD1|NA|TRBJ2-5
TGTGCCAGTAGTATAAACAGGGGTGAGACCCAGTACTTC
CASSINRGETQYF
>TRBV3-1/TRBV3-2|TRBD2|NA|TRBJ2-7
TGTGCCAGCAGCCGAGTTCCGACTAGCGGGAGGGTAATCCGTTCAGAGGGTTACGAGCAGTACTTC
CASSRVPTSGRVIRSEGYEQYF
>TRBV20-1|NA|NA|TRBJ2-3
TGCAGTGGCCTGACTAGGGATACGCAGTATTTT
CSGLTRDTQYF
>TRBV7-9|TRBD2|NA|TRBJ2-2
TGTGCCAGCAGCTTAGCGCGGGAGAGGGACGGGGAGCTGTTTTTT
CASSLARERDGELFF
>TRBV12-2|NA|NA|TRBJ2-1
TGTGCAAGTCGCCCGGGGAGAACGGCCCAGTTCTTC
CASRPGRTAQFF
>TRBV28|NA|NA|TRBJ1-1
TGTGCCAGCAGCCCGAACCAGGGGCGGAACACTGAAGCTTTCTTT
CASSPNQGRNTEAFF
>TRBV5-4|TRBD1|NA|TRBJ2-7
TGTGCCAGCAGCTTGGCGCCGGGACAGGGGCAGTACGAGCAGTACTTC
CASSLAPGQGQYEQYF
>TRBV6-5|TRBD2|NA|TRBJ2-1
TGTGCCAGCAGTCCCGGGACTAGCGGTGAGCAGTTCTTC
CASSPGTSGEQFF
>TRBV5-1|NA|NA|TRBJ2-5
TGCGCCAGCAGCTTAGGGATTGGGACGGCGGGGAGTCGGGAGACCCAGTACTTC
CASSLGIGTAGSRETQYF
>TRBV21-1|NA|once|TRBJ1-2
TGTGCCAGCAGCTCCTCGGGGACATGTCTTAGCTATGGCTACACCTTC
CASSSSGTCLSYGYTF
>TRBV28|TRBD2|NA|TRBJ2-5
TGTGCCAGCAGTCCTCAACTAGCGGGACTGCAAGAGACCCAGTACTTC
CASSPQLAGLQETQYF
>TRBV28|NA|NA|TRBJ2-7
TGTGCCAGCAGTTTGGGCGACTACGAGCAGTACTTC
CASSLGDYEQYF
>TRBV6-2/TRBV6-3|NA|NA|TRBJ2-5
TGTGCCAGCAGTTACATCTCGACTCCGGGGTACCAAGAGACCCAGTACTTC
CASSYISTPGYQETQYF
>TRBV7-2|TRBD1|NA|TRBJ2-5
TGTGCCAGCAGTCAGAGGGACAGGCGCGAGACCCAGTACTTC
CASSQRDRRETQYF
>TRBV20-1|NA|NA|TRBJ2-7
TGCAGTGGAGGGGGCTACGAGCAGTACTTC
CSGGGYEQYF